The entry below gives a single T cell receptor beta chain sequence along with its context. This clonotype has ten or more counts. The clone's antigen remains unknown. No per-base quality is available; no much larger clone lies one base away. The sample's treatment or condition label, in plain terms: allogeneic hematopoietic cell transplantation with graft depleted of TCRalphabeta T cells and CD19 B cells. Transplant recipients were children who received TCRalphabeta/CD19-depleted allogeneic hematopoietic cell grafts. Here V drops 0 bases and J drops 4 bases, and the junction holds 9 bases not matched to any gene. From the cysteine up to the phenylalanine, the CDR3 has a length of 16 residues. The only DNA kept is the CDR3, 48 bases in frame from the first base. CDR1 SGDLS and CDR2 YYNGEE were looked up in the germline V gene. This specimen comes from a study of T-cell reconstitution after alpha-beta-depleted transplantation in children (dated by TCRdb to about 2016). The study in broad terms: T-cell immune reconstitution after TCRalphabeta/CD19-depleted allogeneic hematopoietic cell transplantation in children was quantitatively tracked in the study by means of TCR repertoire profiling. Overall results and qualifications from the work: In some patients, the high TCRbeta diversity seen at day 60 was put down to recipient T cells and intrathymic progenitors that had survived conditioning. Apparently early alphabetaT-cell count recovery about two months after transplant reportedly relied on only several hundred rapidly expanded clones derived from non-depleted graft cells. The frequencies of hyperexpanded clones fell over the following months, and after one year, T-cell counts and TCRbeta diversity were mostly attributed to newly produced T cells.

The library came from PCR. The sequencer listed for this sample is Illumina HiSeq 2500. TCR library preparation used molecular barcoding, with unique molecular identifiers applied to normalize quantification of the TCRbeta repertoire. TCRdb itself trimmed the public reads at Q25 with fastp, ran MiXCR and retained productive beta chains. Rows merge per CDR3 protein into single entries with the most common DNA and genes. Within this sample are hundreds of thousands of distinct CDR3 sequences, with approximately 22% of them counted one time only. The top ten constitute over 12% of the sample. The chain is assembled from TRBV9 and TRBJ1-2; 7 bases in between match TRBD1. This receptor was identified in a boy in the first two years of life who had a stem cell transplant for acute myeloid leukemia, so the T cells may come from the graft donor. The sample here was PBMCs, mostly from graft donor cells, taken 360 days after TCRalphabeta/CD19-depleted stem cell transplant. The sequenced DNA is TGTGCCAGCAGCGTAGCAGGACGGACAGGACGCTATGGCTACACCTTC. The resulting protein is CASSVAGRTGRYGYTF.